The present TCR beta chain was sequenced within a study of T cell clonality in common variable immunodeficiency (dated by TCRdb to about 2015). Paper-wide results and their limitations: TCRbeta clonality was higher in CVID subjects than in healthy controls (t-test p = 0.018), and the increase was most characteristic of about a third of subjects. Reportedly, TCRbeta sequences from CVID had fewer deletions and N-nucleotide insertions, and highly modified clones with 13 or more V deletions were absent from CVID. Healthy controls shared more TCRbeta clones with each other than CVID subjects shared among themselves (p < 0.0001). According to the authors, finding the cause of the higher clonality in CVID would require sequencing the repertoires of T cell subpopulations. Even though DNA input was the same, control samples had an average of approximately 82,000 unique sequences each, compared with about 32,000 in CVID samples. Correlations of repertoire features with clinical complications were constrained by heterogeneity among patients within the CVID cohort.

Standard criteria, namely reduction of serum IgG, IgA and/or IgM below the normal range together with specific antibody deficiency, were applied for the diagnosis of CVID. The CVID group comprised some 45 subjects, approximately 15 female and roughly 29 male, aged roughly 8 to 70 years with a mean age of approximately 42. Both CVID patients and healthy controls were predominantly of Caucasian heritage. At the time of study participation, every CVID subject had been on replacement immunoglobulin therapy for at least one year. When blood was collected, none of the CVID subjects were ill or on immunomodulatory or immunosuppressive medication. Heparinized peripheral whole blood samples of about 5 to 8 ml were obtained from each donor. TCRbeta CDR3 repertoires were sequenced from genomic DNA of adults with common variable immune deficiency (CVID) and healthy adult controls. Diluted blood was density-centrifuged over Hypaque 1077 or Ficoll-Paque to isolate peripheral blood mononuclear cells. Genomic DNA was extracted from unsorted mononuclear cells by Qiagen column purification or by a centrifugation-based method.

This clone was counted ten times or more. Its antigen remains undetermined. For sequencing, equivalent amounts of genomic DNA were input from CVID and control samples. For every sample, a 60 bp segment covering the rearranged TCRbeta CDR3 region was amplified and then sequenced. The immunoSEQ assay, a bias-corrected multiplex PCR combined with high-throughput sequencing, was used to amplify TCRbeta. The authors' pipeline ran thus. Each unique nucleotide sequence was treated as a clone and annotated with V, D and J genes, copy number and frequency. Sequences were labeled productive if in frame, and non-productive if out of frame or containing stop codons. As previously described, Shannon's entropy was used to calculate clonality. Mean CDR3 Kyte-Doolittle hydropathy was derived from the predicted amino acid sequences of productive clones. Scaled V gene usage was hierarchically clustered using Manhattan distance and complete linkage with the R hclust function. Clone sharing by CDR3 amino acid sequence was assessed by resampling 12 repertoires per group over 100 rounds. The repertoires were searched for 70 published EBV-specific TCRbeta sequences and roughly 250 published CMV-specific TCRbeta sequences. A couple of CVID samples that yielded fewer than 10,000 sequences were excluded from the analysis, so 42 CVID repertoires were retained. TCRdb's version of the immuneACCESS table is confined to in-frame rearrangements and falls short of the full clone set. An unresolved V gene accounts for under half of the shortfall where checked; the remainder is of unknown origin. V and J calls and clone size follow that table, whereas D and trimming were derived from the DNA. In this sample, about 34,000 clones appear, none counted once only. The ten most abundant clones make up approximately 7% of the sample.

The sequenced sample was peripheral blood mononuclear cells. The receptor was derived from a human donor with common variable immunodeficiency.

The DNA read from the CDR3 is TGTGCCAGCACCCTCCACGAG. Its protein is CASTLHE. The CDR3 as a whole reads CASTLHEQYF. The receptor chain draws on TRBV27 and TRBJ2-7; the D gene cannot be named for sure. The read ends 3 residues early relative to the CDR3; the germline J gene fills the gap. Counted from cysteine to phenylalanine, this CDR3 has 10 amino acids. Sequencing covers 21 bases of the CDR3, shown here with the frame starting at base 1. Trimming takes 7 bases from V and 5 bases from J, and the germline ends sit 6 bases apart. CDR1 MNHEY and CDR2 SMNVEV were looked up in the germline V gene (reference sequence).